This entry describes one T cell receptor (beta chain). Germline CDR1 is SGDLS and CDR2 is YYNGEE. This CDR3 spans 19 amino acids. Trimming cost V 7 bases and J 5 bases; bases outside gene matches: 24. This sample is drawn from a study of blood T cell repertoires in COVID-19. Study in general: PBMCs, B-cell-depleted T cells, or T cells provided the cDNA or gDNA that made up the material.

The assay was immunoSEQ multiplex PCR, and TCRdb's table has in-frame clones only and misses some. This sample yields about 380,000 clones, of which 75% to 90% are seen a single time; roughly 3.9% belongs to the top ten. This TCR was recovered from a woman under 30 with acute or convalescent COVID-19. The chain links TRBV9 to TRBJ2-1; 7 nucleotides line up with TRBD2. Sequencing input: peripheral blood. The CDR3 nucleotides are TGTGCCAGCGCCAAGGGGCTAGTTCAAGGGAGGGATGTTGACAATGAGCAGTTCTTC. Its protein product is CASAKGLVQGRDVDNEQFF.